The 21 T cell receptor beta chains below all came from one sample that was sequenced in a study of blood T cell repertoires in COVID-19. The protocol was immunoSEQ multiplex PCR, while the TCRdb copy is restricted to in-frame clones and leaves out a portion. The sample contains roughly 280,000 clones, about 86% of which appear only once. The sequenced material came from peripheral blood. These TCRs come from a man under 40 with active or convalescent COVID-19.

This clone appeared a few times. CDR3 amino acids: CASSQTMGVGFITEAFF. In nucleotides, the CDR3 is TGTGCCAGCAGCCAAACAATGGGAGTTGGGTTTATCACTGAAGCTTTCTTT. The V and J genes are TRBV5-8 and TRBJ1-1; D is unresolved. The CDR3 extends over 17 amino acids. Trimming removed 4 bases at V and 4 bases at J, with 23 bases between. CDR1 is SGHTS, CDR2 YDEGEE, per germline. The full variable domain, in which reference TRBV5-8 and TRBJ1-1 provide the parts outside the CDR3, is EAGVTQSPTHLIKTRGQQATLRCSPISGHTSVYWYQQALGLGLQFLLWYDEGEERNRGNFPPRFSGRQFPNYSSELNVNALELEDSALYLCASSQTMGVGFITEAFFGQGTRLTVV.

This clone was recorded only once. The chain uses TRBV7-2 and TRBJ2-6; TRBD2 might be the D (5 bases). Trimming stripped 2 bases from V and 2 bases from J, with 13 bases between. Germline-derived CDR1 and CDR2 are SGHTA and FQGNSA. The CDR3 is made up of 17 amino acids. The CDR3 DNA sequence: TGTGCCAGCAGCTTATGGGGTCGGGGTGCTGGGGCCAACGTCCTGACTTTC. Translating it yields CASSLWGRGAGANVLTF.

This clone was picked up a small number of times. The chain joins TRBV9 to TRBJ1-3; 7 nucleotides align to TRBD1. CDR1 is SGDLS, CDR2 YYNGEE, per germline. Trimming took 0 bases from V and 0 from J; bases not matched to a gene: 12. This CDR3 is 19 amino acids long. The DNA of the CDR3 is TGTGCCAGCAGCGTAGGTGGAGTTGGGACAGCTCGCTCTGGAAACACCATATATTTT. This codes for CASSVGGVGTARSGNTIYF. The full variable domain, with the rest looked up from reference TRBV9 and TRBJ1-3, is DSGVTQTPKHLITATGQRVTLRCSPRSGDLSVYWYQQSLDQGLQFLIQYYNGEERAKGNILERFSAQQFPDLHSELNLSSLELGDSALYFCASSVGGVGTARSGNTIYFGEGSWLTVV.

The chain is built from TRBV3-1 (or the pseudogene TRBV3-2) and TRBJ2-3; D perhaps matches TRBD1 (5 bases). Trimming removed 1 base from V and 2 bases from J, with 10 bases in between. The CDR3 sequence is 15 residues long. Germline-derived CDR1 and CDR2 are LGHDT and YNNKEL (reference sequence). This chain's CDR3 is CASSQVGALTDTQYF. CDR3 bases: TGTGCCAGCAGCCAAGTTGGGGCTCTCACAGATACGCAGTATTTT.

CDR3 bases: TGCAGTGCTAGTATATGGGAGAACTATGGCTACACCTTC. It is translated as CSASIWENYGYTF. The chain employs TRBV20-1 and TRBJ1-2; D remains ambiguous. The V gene's germline CDR1 is DFQATT and CDR2 SNEGSKA (reference sequence). V was pared by 3 bases and J by 2 bases, with 10 bases between. This CDR3 has 13 residues.

CDR3 sequence: CASSLRGARNEQFF. Written as DNA, the CDR3 is TGTGCCAGCAGCTTGCGGGGGGCCAGGAATGAGCAGTTCTTC. The rearrangement uses TRBV13 and TRBJ2-1; TRBD2 matches at 8 bases. The CDR3 is made up of 14 amino acids. Germline V gene lookup returns CDR1 PRHDT and CDR2 FYEKMQ (reference sequence). The V gene end was trimmed by 3 bases and the J gene end by 7 bases; junction bases not matched to a gene: 5.

The V and J genes are TRBV24-1 and TRBJ2-1, with D possibly being TRBD1 (6 bases). The CDR3 is made up of 16 amino acids. CDR1 is KGHDR and CDR2 is SFDVKD in the germline V gene. V was clipped by 4 bases and J by 6 bases, with 18 bases between them. CDR3: CATSDPQGMSGNEQFF. CDR3 coding DNA: TGTGCCACCAGTGACCCGCAGGGGATGTCGGGCAATGAGCAGTTCTTC.

This chain joins TRBV7-2 and TRBJ2-3, with D unresolved. Trimming cost V 5 bases and J 2 bases, with 5 bases left between them. This CDR3 comprises 12 residues. Germline assignment: CDR1 SGHTA and CDR2 FQGNSA. The CDR3 DNA is TGTGCCAGCAGCGCACTCACAGATACGCAGTATTTT. It is translated as CASSALTDTQYF.

The rearrangement uses TRBV2 and TRBJ1-1; possible D gene TRBD1, 5 bases. The V and J ends lost 7 bases and 5 bases respectively, with 14 bases between them. This CDR3 has 13 residues. CDR1 and CDR2 (germline): SNHLY, FYNNEI. CDR3 in DNA: TGTGCCAGCATGGGGGAGGGACCTACTGAAGCTTTCTTT. It translates to CASMGEGPTEAFF.

The V gene is TRBV27, the J gene TRBJ2-2; D remains unclear. CDR3 length: 14 residues. V was trimmed by 3 bases and J by 0 bases, leaving 5 bases between them. Germline V gene sequence: CDR1 MNHEY, CDR2 SMNVEV (reference sequence). The CDR3 region is CASSFTANTGELFF. CDR3 in DNA: TGTGCCAGCAGTTTTACAGCGAACACCGGGGAGCTGTTTTTT.

The V and J genes are TRBV19 and TRBJ1-6, with 7 bases lining up with TRBD1. This CDR3 has 15 amino acids. Trimming took 6 bases from V and 8 from J; bases not matched to a gene: 10. CDR1 is LNHDA and CDR2 is SQIVND in the germline V gene (reference sequence). The CDR3 DNA follows: TGTGCCAGTAGCTCAGACAGGGTGAGCGATTCACCCCTCCACTTT. Protein product: CASSSDRVSDSPLHF.

This chain connects TRBV19 to TRBJ2-7; TRBD1 agrees at 7 bases. V shed 5 bases, J shed 3 bases, and the junction held 10 bases outside the gene matches. Germline values: CDR1 LNHDA, CDR2 SQIVND (reference sequence). This CDR3 contains 15 residues. The CDR3 spells CASSRDRVTYYEQYF. CDR3 DNA sequence: TGTGCCAGTAGTCGCGACAGGGTTACATACTACGAGCAGTACTTC.

This clone was seen a few times. The rearrangement links TRBV9 to TRBJ1-2, with D hard to call. This CDR3 spans 15 amino acids. Germline V gives CDR1 SGDLS, CDR2 YYNGEE. Deletions cut 0 bases from V and 7 bases from J, with 16 bases between. As DNA, the CDR3 is TGTGCCAGCAGCGTAGGTCCGGGGTTATTATCTGGCTACACCTTC. As protein: CASSVGPGLLSGYTF. The whole variable domain, filled in from reference TRBV9 and TRBJ1-2, reads DSGVTQTPKHLITATGQRVTLRCSPRSGDLSVYWYQQSLDQGLQFLIQYYNGEERAKGNILERFSAQQFPDLHSELNLSSLELGDSALYFCASSVGPGLLSGYTFGSGTRLTVV.

The rearrangement links TRBV5-4 to TRBJ1-1; 9 positions match TRBD1. The germline CDR1 and CDR2 sequences are SGHNT and YYREEE (reference sequence). V lost 7 bases, J lost 4 bases, and 8 bases stayed unmatched. This CDR3 region has 14 residues. The CDR3 loop reads CASSGGQGFTEAFF. The CDR3, as DNA: TGTGCCAGCTCTGGGGGACAGGGCTTCACTGAAGCTTTCTTT.

The rearrangement uses TRBV2 and TRBJ1-5; D ambiguous. V shed 6 bases and J shed 11 bases, with 14 bases lying between them. This CDR3 region has 12 residues. The germline CDR1 and CDR2 sequences are SNHLY and FYNNEI. Written as DNA, the CDR3 is TGTGCCAGCAGACAGAGACTGGGAGCCCAGCATTTT. It translates to CASRQRLGAQHF. Based on the CDR3 plus reference TRBV2 and TRBJ1-5, the full variable domain is EPEVTQTPSHQVTQMGQEVILRCVPISNHLYFYWYRQILGQKVEFLVSFYNNEISEKSEIFDDQFSVERPDGSNFTLKIRSTKLEDSAMYFCASRQRLGAQHFGDGTRLSIL.

The V call is TRBV15, the J call TRBJ1-6; D gene uncertain. V shed 0 bases and J shed 7 bases, with 19 bases lying between them. CDR1 and CDR2 from the germline V gene are LNHNV and YYDKDF (reference sequence). The CDR3 runs to 18 residues. The CDR3 DNA sequence: TGTGCCACCAGCAGAGATTTTGGGAGCGGGAGGGTCAATTCACCCCTCCACTTT. This sequence encodes CATSRDFGSGRVNSPLHF.

The genes are TRBV7-8 and TRBJ2-7; D is possibly TRBD1 (5 bases). This CDR3 has 15 amino acids. V was cut by 0 bases and J by 2 bases, with 11 bases left in between. Germline V gene data show CDR1 as SGHVS and CDR2 as FQNEAQ. CDR3 loop: CASSLARDIPYEQYF. The DNA of the CDR3 is TGTGCCAGCAGCTTAGCCAGGGATATTCCCTACGAGCAGTACTTC.

The chain carries TRBV10-2 and TRBJ1-3; 7 bases align to TRBD1. V gave up 4 bases and J gave up 4 bases; unmatched junction bases: 7. CDR1 is WSHSY and CDR2 is SAAADI in the germline V gene. The CDR3 extends over 15 amino acids. CDR3 in amino acids: CASSVAPGQGNTIYF. The CDR3 region has the DNA TGCGCCAGCAGTGTAGCTCCGGGACAGGGAAACACCATATATTTT.

The rearrangement joins TRBV5-6 to TRBJ2-7, with 11 nucleotides matching TRBD1. Germline V lookup: CDR1 SGHDT, CDR2 YYEEEE. V shed 0 bases and J 4 bases; nucleotides not matched to a gene: 6. This CDR3 is built from 16 residues. The CDR3 spells CASSLARTGGLYEQYF. The CDR3 coding sequence is TGTGCCAGCAGCTTGGCTCGGACAGGGGGCTTGTACGAGCAGTACTTC.

V is TRBV5-1 and J is TRBJ2-2; D not resolved. The germline V and J ends were trimmed by 7 bases and 2 bases, with 12 bases remaining between them. Germline values: CDR1 SGHRS, CDR2 YFSETQ. The CDR3 extends over 14 amino acids. The CDR3 reads CASGVGVNTGELFF. CDR3 DNA: TGCGCCAGCGGAGTCGGAGTCAACACCGGGGAGCTGTTTTTT.

The V and J genes are TRBV27 and TRBJ1-5; D remains ambiguous. In germline, CDR1 is MNHEY, CDR2 SMNVEV (reference sequence). V was clipped by 2 bases and J by 6 bases, with 14 bases between them. CDR3 size: 15 residues. The CDR3 reads CASSLDGSRIQPQHF. The CDR3 coding sequence is TGTGCCAGCAGTTTAGACGGGTCGCGGATTCAGCCCCAGCATTTT.